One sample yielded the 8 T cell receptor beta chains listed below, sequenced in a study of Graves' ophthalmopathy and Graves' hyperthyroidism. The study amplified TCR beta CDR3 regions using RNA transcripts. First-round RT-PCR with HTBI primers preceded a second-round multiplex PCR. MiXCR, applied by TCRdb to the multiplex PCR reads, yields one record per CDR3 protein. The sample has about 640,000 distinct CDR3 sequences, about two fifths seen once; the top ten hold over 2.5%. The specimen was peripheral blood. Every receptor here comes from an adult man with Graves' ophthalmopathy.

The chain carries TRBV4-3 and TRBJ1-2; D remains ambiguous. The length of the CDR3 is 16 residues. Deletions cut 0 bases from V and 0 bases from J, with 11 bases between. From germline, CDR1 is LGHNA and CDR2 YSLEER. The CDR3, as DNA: TGCGCCAGCAGCCAAGATAGGTCGGGAGCTAACTATGGCTACACCTTC. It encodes CASSQDRSGANYGYTF.

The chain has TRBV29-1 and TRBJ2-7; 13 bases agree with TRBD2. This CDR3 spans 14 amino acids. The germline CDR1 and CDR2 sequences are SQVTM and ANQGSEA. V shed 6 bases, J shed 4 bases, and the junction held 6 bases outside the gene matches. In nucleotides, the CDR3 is TGCAGCGTCGAGGGGACTAGCGGGGTTTACGAGCAGTACTTC. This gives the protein CSVEGTSGVYEQYF.

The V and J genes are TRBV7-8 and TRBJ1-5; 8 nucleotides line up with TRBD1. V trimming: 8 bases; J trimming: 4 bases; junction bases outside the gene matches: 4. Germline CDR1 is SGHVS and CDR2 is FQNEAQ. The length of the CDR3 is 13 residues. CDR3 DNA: TGTGCCAGCTTAGGACAGGGTAATCAGCCCCAGCATTTT. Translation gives CASLGQGNQPQHF.

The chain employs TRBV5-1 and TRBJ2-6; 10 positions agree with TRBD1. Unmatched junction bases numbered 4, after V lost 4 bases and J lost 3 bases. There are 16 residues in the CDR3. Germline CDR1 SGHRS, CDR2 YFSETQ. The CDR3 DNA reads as TGCGCCAGCAGCAGGGACAGGGGAGATGGGGCCAACGTCCTGACTTTC. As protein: CASSRDRGDGANVLTF.

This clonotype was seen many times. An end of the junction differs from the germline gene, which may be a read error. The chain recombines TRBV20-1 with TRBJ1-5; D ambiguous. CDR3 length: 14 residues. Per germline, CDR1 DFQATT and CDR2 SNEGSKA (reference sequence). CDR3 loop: CSANLMVSDQPQHF. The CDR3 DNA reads TGCAGTGCTAACCTCATGGTTAGCGATCAGCCCCAGCATTTT.

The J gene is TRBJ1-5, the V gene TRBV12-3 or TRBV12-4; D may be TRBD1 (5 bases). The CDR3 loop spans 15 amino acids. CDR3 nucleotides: TGTGCTAGTGGTTCGACAGAATATAGCAATCAGCCCCAGCATTTT. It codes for CASGSTEYSNQPQHF.

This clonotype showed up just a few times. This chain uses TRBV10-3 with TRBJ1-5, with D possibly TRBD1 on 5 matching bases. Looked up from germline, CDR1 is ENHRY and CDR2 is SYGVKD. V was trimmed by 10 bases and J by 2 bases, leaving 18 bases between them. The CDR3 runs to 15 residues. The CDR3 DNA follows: TGTGCCAGCAGATCACAGGTTATGGGCAATCAGCCCCAGCATTTT. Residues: CASRSQVMGNQPQHF.

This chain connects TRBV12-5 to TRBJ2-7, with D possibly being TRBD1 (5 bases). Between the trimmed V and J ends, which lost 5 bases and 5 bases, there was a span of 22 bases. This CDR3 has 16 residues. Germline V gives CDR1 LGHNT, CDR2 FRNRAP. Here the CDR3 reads CASGTSPGFGDHEQYF. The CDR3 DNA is TGTGCTAGTGGTACTTCCCCAGGGTTCGGTGACCACGAGCAGTACTTC.